What follows is one TCR beta chain and its context. TCRdb's table, derived via immunoSEQ multiplex PCR, lists solely in-frame clones and lacks some. The table has tens of thousands of clones, around 80% seen once. The data were taken from a study of OX40 agonist ivuxolimab in advanced cancers. Study summary: People in dose escalation had one of these cancers: hepatocellular carcinoma, melanoma, renal cell or head and neck cancer. Partial responses occurred in Three dose-escalation patients, one with hepatocellular carcinoma and two with cutaneous melanoma. Participants averaged about 66 years of age (range roughly 23 to 80) and were less than 85% male.

V lost 3 bases and J 4 bases, leaving 7 bases between the germline ends. Per the germline V gene, CDR1 is SGHAT and CDR2 is FQNNGV. This CDR3 is 13 amino acids long. The input for sequencing was CD4+ or CD8+ T cells sorted from blood, taken in a trial of the OX40 agonist ivuxolimab. This clonotype originated in an adult with an advanced solid tumor such as melanoma, head and neck, liver or kidney cancer. V is TRBV11-2 and J is TRBJ2-4; D is undetermined. For the CDR3, the DNA is TGTGCCAGCAGCTTTGAGTCAAAAAACATTCAGTACTTC. Translation: CASSFESKNIQYF.